These T cell receptor beta chains were read from a single sample in a study of blood T cell repertoires in COVID-19. The repertoire was sequenced with immunoSEQ multiplex PCR; TCRdb's copy has only in-frame clones and lacks some. The sample yields around 120,000 clones, about 85% seen once. The sequenced sample consisted of peripheral blood. The receptors come from a human donor in a cohort sampled during active COVID-19. The conserved cysteine and the conserved F or W are not part of the CDR3 here. Fields, in order: J gene, V gene, CDR3 protein.

>TRBJ1-2|TRBV3-1/TRBV3-2
ASSQGQFQA
>TRBJ1-4|TRBV4-1
ASSRTGFEKLF
>TRBJ2-3|TRBV29-1
SVVEVTDTQY
>TRBJ2-3|TRBV6-4
ASSEGGAASTDTQY
>TRBJ1-4|TRBV5-1
ASSSGGRDEKLF
>TRBJ2-1|TRBV15
ATTNRTGGPWGEQF
>TRBJ1-4|TRBV18
ASSPLGGGDEKLF
>TRBJ1-1|TRBV12-2
ASRRGEGLNTEAF
>TRBJ1-5|TRBV9
ASSVLDSPNQPQH
>TRBJ2-5|TRBV3-1/TRBV3-2
ASSQTLSGETQY
>TRBJ1-6|TRBV10-2
ASSDEKTSSYNSPLH
>TRBJ2-5|TRBV19
ASSRGQDQGTQY
>TRBJ2-7|TRBV18
ASSLTGMRNEQY
>TRBJ1-4|TRBV7-9
ASSLDRGGRRI
>TRBJ2-5|TRBV24-1
ATSDSAGMQTQY
>TRBJ2-2|TRBV7-7
ASRGVAGNMAGELF
>TRBJ1-5|TRBV27
ASSSAGGKNQPQH
>TRBJ1-5|TRBV10-3
AISGRGGNQPQH
>TRBJ2-5|TRBV5-1
ASSSRDSQETQY
>TRBJ2-1|TRBV19
ASGTARSSYNEQF
>TRBJ2-6|TRBV4-1
ASSQEWTGDGANVLT
>TRBJ1-5|TRBV3-1/TRBV3-2
ASSRGSVPPQH
>TRBJ2-1|TRBV15
ATSRDGTRTNEQF
>TRBJ1-2|TRBV6-5
ASRGQNYGYT
>TRBJ1-2|TRBV4-1
ASNKQGAGGYT
>TRBJ2-1|TRBV19
ASSIGKGTGEQF
>TRBJ1-2|TRBV5-1
ASSLIQGNYGYT
>TRBJ2-7|TRBV7-8
ASSRGSSGVYEQY
>TRBJ2-7|TRBV9
ASSVAGQGYEQY